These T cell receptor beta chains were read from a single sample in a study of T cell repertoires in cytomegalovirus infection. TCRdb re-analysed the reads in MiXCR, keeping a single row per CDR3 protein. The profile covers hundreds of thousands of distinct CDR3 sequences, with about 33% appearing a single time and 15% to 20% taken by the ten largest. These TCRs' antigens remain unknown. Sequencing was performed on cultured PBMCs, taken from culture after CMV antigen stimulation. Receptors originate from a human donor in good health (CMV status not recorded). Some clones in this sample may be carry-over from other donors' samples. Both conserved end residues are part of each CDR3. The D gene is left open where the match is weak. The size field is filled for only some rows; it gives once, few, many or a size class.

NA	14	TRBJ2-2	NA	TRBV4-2	CASSPLTVTGELFF	TGTGCCAGCAGCCCGTTGACGGTCACCGGGGAGCTGTTTTTT
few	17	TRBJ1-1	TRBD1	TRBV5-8	CASSSKRTGLMNTEAFF	TGTGCCAGCAGCTCTAAAAGGACAGGGCTCATGAACACTGAAGCTTTCTTT
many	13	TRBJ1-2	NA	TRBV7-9	CASSGQSNYGYTF	TGTGCCAGCAGCGGACAGTCCAACTATGGCTACACCTTC
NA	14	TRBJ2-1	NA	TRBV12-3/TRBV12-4	CASILIGGINEQFF	TGTGCCAGCATTCTAATAGGGGGAATCAATGAGCAGTTCTTC
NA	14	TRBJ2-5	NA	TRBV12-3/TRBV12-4	CASSFVPARETQYF	TGTGCCAGCAGTTTCGTCCCCGCCCGAGAGACCCAGTACTTC
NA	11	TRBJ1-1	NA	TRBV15	CATSSTIEAFF	TGTGCCACCAGCAGTACAATTGAAGCTTTCTTT
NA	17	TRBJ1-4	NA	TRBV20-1	CSARSSPPGVGNEKLFF	TGCAGTGCTAGATCCTCCCCGCCAGGGGTTGGTAATGAAAAACTGTTTTTT
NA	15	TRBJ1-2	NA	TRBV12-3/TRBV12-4	CASTQERGDSYGYTF	TGTGCCAGCACCCAAGAAAGAGGGGACTCCTATGGCTACACCTTC
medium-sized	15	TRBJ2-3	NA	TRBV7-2	CASSLSVSRTDTQYF	TGTGCCAGCAGCTTAAGCGTCTCACGCACAGATACGCAGTATTTT
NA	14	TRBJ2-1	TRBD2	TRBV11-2	CASSFPSGTNEQFF	TGTGCCAGCAGCTTCCCAAGCGGGACCAATGAGCAGTTCTTC
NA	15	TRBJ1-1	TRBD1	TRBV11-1	CASSLGFSGGTEAFF	TGTGCCAGCAGCTTAGGATTCTCAGGGGGCACTGAAGCTTTCTTT
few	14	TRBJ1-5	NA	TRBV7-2	CASSKGQTNQPQHF	TGTGCCAGCAGCAAAGGACAAACGAATCAGCCCCAGCATTTT
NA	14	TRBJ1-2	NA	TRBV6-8	CASTYGGQPYGYTF	TGTGCCAGCACCTACGGAGGACAGCCCTATGGCTACACCTTC
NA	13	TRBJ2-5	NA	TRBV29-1	CSVVGGVQETQYF	TGCAGCGTTGTAGGGGGGGTTCAAGAGACCCAGTACTTC
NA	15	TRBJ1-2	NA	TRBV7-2	CASSLSPVTPEVYTF	TGTGCCAGCAGCTTAAGTCCCGTGACTCCGGAGGTCTACACCTTC
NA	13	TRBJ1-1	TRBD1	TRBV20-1	CSARVVGGSEAFF	TGCAGTGCTAGAGTTGTAGGGGGCTCTGAAGCTTTCTTT
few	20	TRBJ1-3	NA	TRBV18	CASSPPFGTELPLSGNTIYF	TGTGCCAGCTCACCACCGTTTGGGACCGAACTACCATTGTCTGGAAACACCATATATTTT
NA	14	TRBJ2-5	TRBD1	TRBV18	CASSWKQGEETQYF	TGTGCCAGCTCATGGAAACAGGGGGAAGAGACCCAGTACTTC
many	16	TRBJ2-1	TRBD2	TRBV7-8	CASSLEGTSAYNEQFF	TGTGCCAGCAGCTTAGAGGGGACTAGCGCCTACAATGAGCAGTTCTTC
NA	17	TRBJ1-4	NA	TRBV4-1	CASSQDGNGRGSEKLFF	TGCGCCAGCAGCCAAGATGGTAATGGTAGGGGATCTGAAAAACTGTTTTTT
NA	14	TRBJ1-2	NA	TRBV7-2	CASSLGEANYGYTF	TGTGCCAGCAGCTTAGGGGAGGCTAACTATGGCTACACCTTC
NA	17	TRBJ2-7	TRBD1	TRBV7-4	CASSLAAGTVSSYEQYF	TGTGCCAGCAGCTTAGCGGCCGGGACAGTAAGCTCCTACGAGCAGTACTTC
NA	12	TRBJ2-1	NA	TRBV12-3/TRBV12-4	CASSLYINEQFF	TGTGCCAGCAGCCTCTATATAAATGAGCAGTTCTTC
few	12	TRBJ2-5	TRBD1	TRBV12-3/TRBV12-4	CASTTGEETQYF	TGTGCCAGCACCACAGGGGAAGAGACCCAGTACTTC
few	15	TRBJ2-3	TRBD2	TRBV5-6	CASSLLLAGSWAQYF	TGTGCCAGCAGCTTGTTGCTAGCGGGATCCTGGGCGCAGTATTTT
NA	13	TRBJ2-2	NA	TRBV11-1	CASSLLALGELFF	TGTGCCAGCAGCTTATTAGCCCTCGGGGAGCTGTTTTTT
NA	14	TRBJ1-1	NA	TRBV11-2	CASSSVAGYTEAFF	TGTGCCAGCAGCTCAGTTGCGGGTTACACTGAAGCTTTCTTT
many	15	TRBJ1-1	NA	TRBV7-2	CASSPRLGWNTEAFF	TGTGCCAGCAGCCCGCGTCTAGGGTGGAACACTGAAGCTTTCTTT
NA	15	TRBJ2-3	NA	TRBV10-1	CASSDPSRVGDTQYF	TGCGCCAGCAGTGACCCGTCCAGGGTTGGAGATACGCAGTATTTT
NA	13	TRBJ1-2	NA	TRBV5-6	CASSPTPGYGYTF	TGTGCCAGCAGCCCGACCCCGGGCTATGGCTACACCTTC
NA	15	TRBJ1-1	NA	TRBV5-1	CASSSLGNLNTEAFF	TGCGCCAGCAGCTCCCTGGGAAACCTGAACACTGAAGCTTTCTTT
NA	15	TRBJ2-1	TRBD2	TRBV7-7	CASSREVTPLQVQFF	TGTGCTAGCAGCCGGGAGGTCACTCCCCTTCAGGTGCAGTTCTTC
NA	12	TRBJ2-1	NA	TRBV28	CASGRGDNEQFF	TGTGCCAGCGGCAGGGGAGACAATGAGCAGTTCTTC